This T cell receptor beta chain was sequenced for a study of blood T cells in healthy people across ages. Trimming stripped 3 bases from V and 3 bases from J, with 17 bases between. Per the germline V gene, CDR1 is LGHDT and CDR2 is YNNKEL (reference sequence). The CDR3 spans 16 residues. It was with a sample-barcoded 5' primer and a J-beta primer mix that a second PCR of roughly 7 to 11 cycles was run. Each CDR3 protein is one row after TCRdb ran MiXCR on the 5' RACE reads. The repertoire has some 880,000 distinct CDR3 sequences, about 34% of them found once; the top ten carry under 15%. Sample: blood. J is TRBJ1-1 and V is TRBV3-1; D gene unclear. This clonotype was obtained from a man between 18 and 29 years old in good health. The chain's CDR3 is CASSHPGRSVHTEAFF. In DNA form, the CDR3 reads TGTGCCAGCAGCCACCCGGGTCGCTCGGTGCACACTGAAGCTTTCTTT.